This T cell receptor (beta chain) was captured in a study of T cells after yellow fever vaccination (dated by TCRdb to about 2019). In terms of the full investigation: Libraries from fractions with low cell numbers were prepared with the SMART-Seq v4 Ultra Low Input RNA kit. Two healthy male donors, one aged 18 to 30 and one aged 30 to 40 years, made up the cohort. To follow T-cell clones before and after primary and booster YFV17D yellow fever vaccination, bulk TCR alpha and beta repertoires were sequenced over time. Blood was collected at multiple timepoints before and after primary and secondary immunization, and bulk PBMC replicates and cell subsets were isolated.

Overall study results and their limits: Because abundant contaminating clonotypes from the bulk population could be contained in FACS-sorted repertoires, computational filtering was required. Because the study included only a couple of donors, the extent to which the findings can be generalized is limited. After the booster, most clones that had expanded after primary vaccination were detected again (nearly 98% of CD4 and 88% of CD8), suggesting broad maintenance of memory. The secondary T-cell response was weaker than the primary response but faster, peaking on day 5 instead of day 15. A small share of clonotypes was detected in both CD4 and CD8 compartments, with the overlap likely arising from convergent recombination.

TCR cDNA was synthesized by 5'RACE template switching, which introduced a universal primer site and unique molecular identifiers. cDNA synthesis was primed from both the TCR alpha and TCR beta constant segments. Library amplification used two PCR steps, and the second PCR step added sample barcodes and sequencing adapters. Libraries were sequenced on Illumina HiSeq 2500 (2x100 bp) or NovaSeq (2x150 bp). The authors' analysis ran thus. MIGEC handled demultiplexing of reads and collapsing into UMI consensus sequences, while MiXCR performed V(D)J alignment. Vaccine-responding clonotypes were identified with edgeR using replicate PBMC samples, with FDR below 0.01 and a log2 fold change above 5 up to day 15 being required. Bulk clonotypes were assigned CD4 or CD8 identity according to which sequenced CD4 or CD8 repertoire held them at higher abundance. The public reads were reprocessed in TCRdb via fastp at Q25 and MiXCR, keeping in-frame beta chains. Rows merge per CDR3 protein into single entries with the most common DNA and genes. The V and J calls and clone size come from TCRdb's table, not from the authors' own analysis. Counted in this sample were 510,000 or so distinct CDR3 sequences; under 25% of them appeared once. The top ten constitute around an eighth of the sample.

Looking up the germline V gene yields CDR1 KGHSH and CDR2 LQKENI. Counted from cysteine to phenylalanine, this CDR3 has 17 amino acids. Solely the CDR3 DNA is kept, with 51 bases framed from the first base. Ends trimmed: V by 0 bases, J by 1 base; bases unmatched to a gene: 5. The sample's treatment or condition label, decoded: live attenuated yellow fever vaccine strain. Two biological replicates of bulk PBMCs were collected at each blood-draw timepoint. PBMCs were isolated from peripheral blood using a standard Ficoll-Paque protocol. RNA was extracted with TriZol from bulk PBMCs, CD4 and CD8 fractions, and dextramer-positive and dextramer-negative fractions. This clonotype was detected a few times. Which antigen it targets is not known. No much larger clonotype is one base removed from it; base qualities were not supplied.

The chain uses TRBV18 and TRBJ2-1; the central 8 bases match TRBD1. The TCR was taken from a man younger than 40 who received the YFV17D yellow fever vaccine. The input for sequencing was PBMCs, taken 15 days after the yellow fever booster vaccination. The CDR3 corresponds to CASSPPTGVDSYNEQFF. The nucleotides read TGTGCCAGCTCACCACCGACAGGGGTGGATTCCTACAATGAGCAGTTCTTC. With the rest looked up from the reference TRBV18 and TRBJ2-1 genes rather than sequenced, the full variable domain is NAGVMQNPRHLVRRRGQEARLRCSPMKGHSHVYWYRQLPEEGLKFMVYLQKENIIDESGMPKERFSAEFPKEGPSILRIQQVVRGDSAAYFCASSPPTGVDSYNEQFFGPGTRLTVL.